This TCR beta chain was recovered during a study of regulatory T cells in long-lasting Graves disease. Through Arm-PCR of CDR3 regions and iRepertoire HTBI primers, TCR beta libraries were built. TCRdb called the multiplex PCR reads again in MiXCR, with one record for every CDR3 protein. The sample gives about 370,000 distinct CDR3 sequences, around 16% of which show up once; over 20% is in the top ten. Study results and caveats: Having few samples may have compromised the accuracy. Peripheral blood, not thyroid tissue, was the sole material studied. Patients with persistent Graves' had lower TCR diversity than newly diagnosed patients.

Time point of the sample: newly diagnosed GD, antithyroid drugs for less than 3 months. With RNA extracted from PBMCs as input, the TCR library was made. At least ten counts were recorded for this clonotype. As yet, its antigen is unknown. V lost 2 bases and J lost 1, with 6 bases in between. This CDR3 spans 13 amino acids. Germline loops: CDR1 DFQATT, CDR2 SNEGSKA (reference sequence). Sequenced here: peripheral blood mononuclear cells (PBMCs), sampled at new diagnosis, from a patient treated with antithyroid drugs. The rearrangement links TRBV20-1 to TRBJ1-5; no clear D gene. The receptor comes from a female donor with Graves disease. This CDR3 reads CSARIGSNQPQHF. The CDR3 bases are TGCAGTGCTAGAATCGGGAGCAATCAGCCCCAGCATTTT.